Below are 5 T cell receptor beta chains sequenced from a single sample in a study of blood T cell repertoires in COVID-19. Repertoires were generated with immunoSEQ multiplex PCR, while TCRdb's copy carries only in-frame clones and drops some. The data show over 250,000 clones, roughly nine tenths seen once. The sample taken for sequencing was PBMCs or T cells enriched from blood (not recorded which). These receptors were obtained from a woman aged 18-35 years who had recovered from COVID-19.

The rearrangement uses TRBV2 and TRBJ2-5; D unclear. The germline CDR1 and CDR2 sequences are SNHLY and FYNNEI. This CDR3 comprises 11 residues. Trimming removed 6 bases from V and 5 bases from J, with 7 bases in between. CDR3 residues: CASRRVETQYF. The CDR3, as DNA: TGTGCCAGCAGACGGGTCGAGACCCAGTACTTC.

The chain recombines TRBV9 with TRBJ2-5; 16 bases are a match to TRBD2. The CDR3 has 15 residues. Germline trimming cut 4 bases from V and 5 bases from J; bases unmatched to any gene: 2. CDR1 and CDR2 (germline): SGDLS, YYNGEE. The CDR3, as DNA: TGTGCCAGCAGCAAGGGACTAGCGGGGGGGGAGACCCAGTACTTC. Residues: CASSKGLAGGETQYF.

The genes are TRBV4-1 and TRBJ2-3; 7 nucleotides agree with TRBD1. The CDR3 is 15 residues long. Trimming cost V 5 bases and J 2 bases; bases outside gene matches: 7. Germline CDR1 reads MGHRA; CDR2 reads YSYEKL. CDR3: CASSSRQGSTDTQYF. As DNA, the CDR3 is TGCGCCAGCAGCTCCCGACAGGGATCCACAGATACGCAGTATTTT.

The V gene is TRBV2, the J gene TRBJ1-5, with 10 bases identical to TRBD1. V lost 10 bases and J lost 9; bases outside the gene matches: 9. Germline V gene sequence: CDR1 SNHLY, CDR2 FYNNEI. This CDR3 region has 13 residues. The CDR3 region is CAISGTGDRPQHF. The CDR3 DNA sequence: TGTGCCATCTCCGGGACAGGGGACAGGCCCCAGCATTTT.

The genes are TRBV29-1 and TRBJ2-1; TRBD2 aligns across 7 bases. The V gene's germline CDR1 is SQVTM and CDR2 ANQGSEA. V lost 7 bases to trimming and J lost 7 bases; unmatched junction nucleotides: 13. The CDR3 spans 14 residues. The CDR3 loop is CSGRGGGGGNEQFF. The CDR3 nucleotides read TGCAGCGGCCGGGGCGGCGGGGGAGGTAATGAGCAGTTCTTC.